This T cell receptor beta chain was profiled in a study of Graves' ophthalmopathy and Graves' hyperthyroidism. Background on the study: Peripheral blood sampling preceded any treatment and occurred at initial diagnosis.

Moderate-to-severe activity, CAS at least 3, NOSPECS at least 4 and duration under 3 months characterized donors with ophthalmopathy. Patients were left out if they had other autoimmune diseases, uncontrolled infections, pregnancy or lactation. Investigators amplified TCR beta CDR3 regions from RNA transcripts. HTBI-primed first-round RT-PCR preceded second-round multiplex PCR. TCRdb redid the calling of the multiplex PCR reads with MiXCR, one entry per CDR3 protein. The table includes roughly 160,000 distinct CDR3 sequences, over 35% detected once. V gave up 0 bases and J gave up 2 bases; unmatched junction bases: 10. The CDR3 is 17 residues long. Germline V gene data show CDR1 as MNHEY and CDR2 as SVGEGT.

This receptor was taken from a woman aged 40-49 years with Graves' ophthalmopathy. The rearrangement uses TRBV6-2 or TRBV6-3 and TRBJ2-7; TRBD1 matches 7 bases. Specimen: peripheral blood. The CDR3 bases are TGTGCCAGCAGTTACTCGTCGGGACAGATTTTTACCTACGAGCAGTACTTC. Protein: CASSYSSGQIFTYEQYF.